This record concerns one TCR beta chain sequence. Its cognate antigen is unknown. This sample stems from a study of regulatory T cells in long-lasting Graves disease. Whole-study context: Under 3 months of antithyroid drugs had been taken by newly diagnosed Graves' patients.

This CDR3 comprises 15 residues. Trimming shortened V by 2 bases and J by 1 base, and 14 bases separated the two germline ends. The V gene's germline CDR1 is SQVTM and CDR2 ANQGSEA. The time point here: newly diagnosed GD, antithyroid drugs for less than 3 months. Generation of the TCR library employed RNA extracted from PBMCs. Notes on the study in general: Persistent disease was associated with favored TRBV28 usage and with favored use of TRBJ1-2 and TRBJ2-5. Thyroid tissue went unexamined; only peripheral blood was analyzed. Reduced TCR diversity was observed in persistent Graves' patients versus newly diagnosed patients.

According to the study, TCR beta libraries were built with iRepertoire HTBI primers and CDR3-region Arm-PCR. TCRdb used MiXCR to reprocess the multiplex PCR reads, holding one entry per CDR3 protein. Among roughly 420,000 distinct CDR3 sequences listed, 15% to 18% were seen once. Sequencing was performed on peripheral blood mononuclear cells (PBMCs), taken at new diagnosis, from a patient treated with antithyroid drugs. The receptor's source is a female donor with Graves disease. The chain is built from TRBV29-1 and TRBJ2-5; D uncertain. DNA of the CDR3: TGCAGCGTTGAAAGGTTGGTCGGCCCCCAAGAGACCCAGTACTTC. This sequence encodes CSVERLVGPQETQYF.